These 30 T cell receptor beta chains share one sample of origin, sequenced in a study of beta chain features in type 1 diabetes. Study-level points and caveats: When Type 1 diabetes patients were examined, their TCRB CDR3s proved moderately but significantly shorter in all four CD4+ subsets.

Antigen specificity for these receptors is unknown. Expressed TCRB transcripts were sequenced because the entire RNA isolate underwent reverse transcription. Produced via immunoSEQ multiplex PCR; TCRdb's table is partial and in-frame only. Among about 660,000 clones, over 13% were seen once, and the ten largest hold 0.035% to 0.04%. Sequencing input: naive CD4+ T cells from blood. The receptors shown here come from a man aged 18 to 29 with type 1 diabetes.

V and J are TRBV6-1 and TRBJ1-2; D is ambiguous. The ends were cut back, 4 bases at V and 5 bases at J, with 8 bases in the middle. CDR3 length: 12 residues. Germline loops: CDR1 MNHNS, CDR2 SASEGT. The DNA of the CDR3 is TGTGCCAGCAGTGTCCGGGAGTATGGCTACACCTTC. This translates into CASSVREYGYTF.

V usage is TRBV15 and J usage is TRBJ2-2; D is perhaps TRBD1 (6 bases). V lost 3 bases and J lost 4, with 15 bases in between. This CDR3 contains 16 residues. Germline loops: CDR1 LNHNV, CDR2 YYDKDF (reference sequence). CDR3 sequence (DNA): TGTGCCACCAGCAGGGACAGACCAGAAGGCACCGGGGAGCTGTTTTTT. Its protein product is CATSRDRPEGTGELFF.

This clone showed up just a few times. The chain has TRBV5-1 and TRBJ2-7; D is ambiguous. There are 15 residues in the CDR3. The germline CDR1 and CDR2 sequences are SGHRS and YFSETQ. Trimming removed 0 bases from V and 2 bases from J, with 12 bases in between. The CDR3 sequence: CASSLVSGGTYEQYF. In DNA, the CDR3 is TGCGCCAGCAGCTTGGTTTCAGGTGGAACCTACGAGCAGTACTTC. The full variable domain, in which reference TRBV5-1 and TRBJ2-7 provide the parts outside the CDR3, is KAGVTQTPRYLIKTRGQQVTLSCSPISGHRSVSWYQQTPGQGLQFLFEYFSETQRNKGNFPGRFSGRQFSNSRSEMNVSTLELGDSALYLCASSLVSGGTYEQYFGPGTRLTVT.

The V and J genes are TRBV14 and TRBJ2-1, with 9 bases lining up with TRBD2. Trimming cost V 0 bases and J 2 bases; bases outside gene matches: 5. Per germline, CDR1 SGHDN and CDR2 FVKESK. The CDR3 covers 17 residues. The DNA of the CDR3 is TGTGCCAGCAGCCAAGAACGCAGCGGGGGGCCCTACAATGAGCAGTTCTTC. Its protein is CASSQERSGGPYNEQFF.

The chain uses TRBV6-4 and TRBJ2-1; D might be TRBD2 (5 bases). V was cut by 2 bases and J by 4 bases, with 15 bases left in between. Germline CDR1 MRHNA, CDR2 SNTAGT. This CDR3 comprises 16 residues. CDR3 residues: CASSDSPAAVYNEQFF. For the CDR3, the DNA is TGTGCCAGCAGTGACAGTCCAGCGGCAGTATACAATGAGCAGTTCTTC.

This clone was seen more than once but under ten times. The V and J genes are TRBV10-3 and TRBJ1-1; 7 bases match TRBD1. V lost 8 bases to trimming and J lost 0 bases; unmatched junction nucleotides: 3. The CDR3 extends over 13 amino acids. Looked up from germline, CDR1 is ENHRY and CDR2 is SYGVKD. DNA of the CDR3: TGTGCCATCGGAACAGGGGTGAACACTGAAGCTTTCTTT. Its protein product is CAIGTGVNTEAFF.

This clone occurred a few times. This rearrangement joins TRBV6-1 to TRBJ2-5; D is perhaps TRBD1 or TRBD2 (5 bases each). Germline assignment: CDR1 MNHNS and CDR2 SASEGT. Trimming shortened V by 6 bases and J by 5 bases, and 13 bases separated the two germline ends. CDR3 length equals 13 residues. DNA of the CDR3: TGTGCCAGCAGACCTGGGACGGCGGAGACCCAGTACTTC. Translation gives CASRPGTAETQYF.

This chain links TRBV6-5 with TRBJ2-1; 7 bases match TRBD2. The CDR3 totals 15 residues. V dropped 6 bases and J dropped 6; count of bases not matched to a gene: 11. Germline CDR1 MNHEY, CDR2 SVGAGI. CDR3 loop: CASRTGLRESNEQFF. The CDR3 DNA is TGTGCCAGCAGGACGGGGCTGCGGGAGAGCAATGAGCAGTTCTTC.

This clone came up a few times. The CDR3 reads CASSLGQGITGELFF. Written as DNA, the CDR3 is TGCGCCAGCAGCTTGGGACAGGGAATCACCGGGGAGCTGTTTTTT. The V call is TRBV5-1, the J call TRBJ2-2, with 7 bases lining up with TRBD1. The CDR3 runs 15 residues. V shed 0 bases, J shed 4 bases, and the junction held 3 bases outside the gene matches. CDR1 and CDR2 from the germline V gene are SGHRS and YFSETQ.

V is TRBV12-2 and J is TRBJ1-2; the table's D gene call, TRBD1, was not cross checked with the DNA. TRBV12-2 is flagged as a pseudogene. The CDR3 sequence is 12 residues long. The CDR3 is CASRHRAAAYTF. The CDR3 DNA reads TGTGCAAGTCGTCACAGGGCCGCGGCCTACACCTTC.

This clone has only a few counts. The chain employs TRBV5-1 and TRBJ2-7, with TRBD1 as a possible D gene (5 bases). Germline CDR1 SGHRS, CDR2 YFSETQ. The germline V and J ends were trimmed by 4 bases and 7 bases, with 18 bases remaining between them. The CDR3 runs to 14 residues. CDR3 bases: TGCGCCAGCAGCCTCCCTCTAGGGGCGGAGGAGCAGTACTTC. It yields the protein CASSLPLGAEEQYF.

V is TRBV30 and J is TRBJ2-5; D uncertain. Germline CDR1 reads GTSNPN; CDR2 reads SVGIG (reference sequence). Between the trimmed V and J ends, which lost 3 bases and 1 base, there was a span of 9 bases. The CDR3 sequence is 13 residues long. The CDR3: CAWRVQLQETQYF. In DNA, the CDR3 is TGTGCCTGGAGGGTACAGCTCCAAGAGACCCAGTACTTC.

The V and J genes are TRBV9 and TRBJ1-2, with TRBD1 as a possible D gene (5 bases). V was trimmed by 3 bases and J by 5 bases, leaving 8 bases between them. Germline loops: CDR1 SGDLS, CDR2 YYNGEE. This CDR3 spans 12 amino acids. For the CDR3, the DNA is TGTGCCAGCAGCGGGGGACCATATGGCTACACCTTC. Translation: CASSGGPYGYTF.

The rearrangement links TRBV28 to TRBJ2-1; 9 nucleotides match TRBD2. CDR3 length equals 15 residues. V was clipped by 5 bases and J by 7 bases; unmatched bases: 9. In germline, CDR1 is MDHEN, CDR2 SYDVKM. CDR3 protein: CASSPPGLAKNEQFF. CDR3 bases: TGTGCCAGCAGTCCCCCGGGACTAGCAAAGAATGAGCAGTTCTTC.

The chain employs TRBV18 and TRBJ1-5; the D gene is possibly TRBD1 (6 bases). CDR1 and CDR2 from the germline V gene are KGHSH and LQKENI. The CDR3 runs 14 residues. V lost 6 bases, J lost 3 bases, and 12 bases lay in between. The CDR3 region is CASSRGQNNQPQHF. For the CDR3, the DNA is TGTGCCAGCTCGCGGGGGCAGAACAATCAGCCCCAGCATTTT.

There are a few counts of this clone. J is TRBJ2-3 and V is TRBV30, with 8 bases matching TRBD1. The CDR3 loop spans 14 amino acids. The junction had 5 bases not matched to a gene; V was cut back by 4 bases and J by 2 bases. Germline V gene sequence: CDR1 GTSNPN, CDR2 SVGIG (reference sequence). CDR3 in amino acids: CAWTRTGYTDTQYF. The CDR3, as DNA: TGTGCCTGGACCCGGACAGGGTACACAGATACGCAGTATTTT.

This sequence joins TRBV25-1 and TRBJ2-7; D tentatively fits TRBD1 or TRBD2 (5 bases each). Trimming pared 8 bases from V and 8 bases from J, leaving 19 bases between. CDR1 and CDR2 from the germline V gene are MGHDK and SYGVNS. The CDR3 contains 13 residues. DNA for the CDR3: TGTGCCAGCGGACGGGACCCCCGCTCACAGCAGTACTTC. Protein product: CASGRDPRSQQYF.

The gene calls are TRBV7-2 and TRBJ2-7, with D perhaps TRBD2 (6 bases). The CDR3 is made up of 14 amino acids. Trimming stripped 1 base from V and 7 bases from J, with 14 bases between. Germline lookup yields CDR1 SGHTA and CDR2 FQGNSA. Here the CDR3 DNA reads TGTGCCAGCAGCTTAGGGGCCCCCGCGGGGGAGCAGTACTTC. Protein: CASSLGAPAGEQYF.

The rearrangement links TRBV19 to TRBJ1-2, with a possible D match to TRBD1 (5 bases). Germline-derived CDR1 and CDR2 are LNHDA and SQIVND (reference sequence). The V gene lost 3 bases and the J gene lost 1 base, with 21 bases spanning the gap. CDR3 length: 18 amino acids. The CDR3 is CASSIGLQPGRYNYGYTF. CDR3 DNA: TGTGCCAGTAGTATTGGATTACAACCGGGACGTTATAACTATGGCTACACCTTC.

This clone was seen more than once but under ten times. The chain couples TRBV5-1 to TRBJ1-4; 8 bases agree with TRBD1. Germline V lookup: CDR1 SGHRS, CDR2 YFSETQ. The CDR3 is 13 amino acids. With 7 bases clipped from V and 8 bases from J, the junction kept 7 bases outside the gene matches. The DNA for the CDR3 is TGCGCCAGCGGAAAGACAGGGGACGAAAAACTGTTTTTT. It translates to CASGKTGDEKLFF.

V usage is TRBV2 and J usage is TRBJ1-5; no clear D. The V end lost 6 bases, the J end lost 9 bases, and 12 bases lay between the germline ends. The germline CDR1 and CDR2 sequences are SNHLY and FYNNEI. The CDR3 length is 12 residues. In DNA form, the CDR3 reads TGTGCCAGCAGCGAGTCGCCTCCGCCCCAGCATTTT. Amino acids: CASSESPPPQHF.

This chain uses TRBV27 with TRBJ2-7; tentatively, D is TRBD1 or TRBD2 (6 bases each). Trimming cost V 7 bases and J 3 bases, with 13 bases left between them. The CDR3 spans 13 residues. The V gene's germline CDR1 is MNHEY and CDR2 SMNVEV (reference sequence). The CDR3 DNA sequence: TGTGCCAGCACCCGGGGGCCGGGCTACGAGCAGTACTTC. Translation gives CASTRGPGYEQYF.

The sample holds a few counts of this clone. The V gene is TRBV28, the J gene TRBJ1-2; no definite D call. Germline V gene lookup returns CDR1 MDHEN and CDR2 SYDVKM. V was pared by 6 bases and J by 3 bases, with 8 bases between. This CDR3 contains 12 residues. The CDR3 loop is CASRSVDYGYTF. CDR3 DNA sequence: TGTGCCAGCAGGTCGGTTGACTATGGCTACACCTTC.

J is TRBJ2-3 and V is TRBV5-1; unclear D gene. V lost 3 bases and J lost 3, with 14 bases in between. CDR1 and CDR2 (germline): SGHRS, YFSETQ. CDR3 length: 15 residues. CDR3 sequence reads: CASSSQHGATDTQYF. Here the CDR3 DNA reads TGCGCCAGCAGCTCTCAACATGGTGCAACAGATACGCAGTATTTT.

The V call is TRBV5-1, the J call TRBJ2-3, with TRBD2 identical over 9 bases. The CDR3 is 17 amino acids. Losses at the gene ends were 3 bases for V and 4 bases for J; bases not matched to a gene: 12. CDR1 is SGHRS and CDR2 is YFSETQ in the germline V gene. CDR3: CASSSSLSGRGPDTQYF. The CDR3 region has the DNA TGCGCCAGCAGCTCCTCTCTTAGCGGGAGAGGACCAGATACGCAGTATTTT.

The gene calls are TRBV7-9 and TRBJ1-1; D unresolved. Germline CDR1 reads SEHNR; CDR2 reads FQNEAQ (reference sequence). There are 12 residues in the CDR3. Trimming took off 2 bases at V and 7 bases at J, with 8 bases between the two ends. The CDR3, as DNA: TGTGCCAGCAGCTTATCGACACTTGAAGCTTTCTTT. This translates into CASSLSTLEAFF. Using reference TRBV7-9 and TRBJ1-1 for the parts outside the CDR3, the full variable domain is DTGVSQNPRHKITKRGQNVTFRCDPISEHNRLYWYRQTLGQGPEFLTYFQNEAQLEKSRLLSDRFSAERPKGSFSTLEIQRTEQGDSAMYLCASSLSTLEAFFGQGTRLTVV.

The chain has TRBV18 and TRBJ2-3; no definite D call. Trimming removed 9 bases from V and 0 bases from J, with 10 bases in between. The CDR3 length is 13 residues. From germline, CDR1 is KGHSH and CDR2 LQKENI. The CDR3: CASRYSSTDTQYF. The DNA of the CDR3 is TGTGCCAGTCGGTACTCTAGCACAGATACGCAGTATTTT.

The V and J genes are TRBV5-1 and TRBJ2-5; D ambiguous. CDR1 and CDR2 (germline): SGHRS, YFSETQ. The CDR3 is 14 amino acids. The V end lost 4 bases, the J end lost 4 bases, and 14 bases lay between the germline ends. The CDR3 nucleotides are TGCGCCAGCAGCCTTCCTAGGGATCGAGAGACCCAGTACTTC. It codes for CASSLPRDRETQYF.

This chain uses TRBV19 with TRBJ1-1; D not resolved. Germline assignment: CDR1 LNHDA and CDR2 SQIVND (reference sequence). This CDR3 spans 11 amino acids. Between the trimmed V and J ends, which lost 6 bases and 11 bases, there was a span of 13 bases. Here the CDR3 reads CASSVPPNAFF. In DNA, the CDR3 is TGTGCCAGTAGCGTCCCACCAAACGCTTTCTTT.

This clone was found a few times. The chain is built from TRBV5-4 and TRBJ1-1; D unclear. This CDR3 is 14 amino acids long. The germline V and J ends were trimmed by 7 bases and 1 base, with 14 bases remaining between them. Germline loops: CDR1 SGHNT, CDR2 YYREEE (reference sequence). CDR3 sequence (DNA): TGTGCCAGCCAGCGTTTGGTACAGAACACTGAAGCTTTCTTT. This translates into CASQRLVQNTEAFF.